This T cell receptor (beta chain) derives from a study of shared clonotypes between healthy human individuals. Note on this clone: Its antigen is currently unknown.

Input per replicate PCR of unsorted PBMC was around 300 ng DNA, corresponding to tens of thousands of T cell genomes. Authors' data handling: ImmunoSEQ only sent back junction sequences with no quality scores, so filtering was done differently. Sequencing used immunoSEQ multiplex PCR; TCRdb keeps in-frame clones, though not all of them. V, J and clone size derive from that table, while D and trimming were established from the DNA sequence. The repertoire has under 600,000 clones, roughly 85% of them found once; the top ten carry around 12%. General observations from the study: Expectations were that clonotype sharing among donors would be affected by sequencing depth.

Roughly 89 million PBMCs served as the genomic DNA source for unsorted samples. The CDR3 runs 18 residues. Germline CDR1 SGHTA, CDR2 FQGTGA. After removal of 5 bases from V and 0 bases from J, the junction contained 15 bases not matched to a gene. This chain joins TRBV7-3 and TRBJ2-7; TRBD1 matches at 8 bases. The receptor's source is a woman aged 40 to 49 in good health. Some clones in this sample may be carry-over from other donors' samples. Specimen: PBMCs. The CDR3 nucleotides are TGTGCCAGCAGCCCCCACGGACCGGGACAGGACTCCTCCTACGAGCAGTACTTC. It yields the protein CASSPHGPGQDSSYEQYF.